What follows are 22 T cell receptor beta chains derived from one specimen sequenced in a study of blood T cell repertoires in COVID-19. Measured with immunoSEQ multiplex PCR; TCRdb has only the in-frame clones, and not every one. The sample carries 100,000 or so clones, 80% to 90% recorded once. The source material was PBMCs or T cells enriched from blood (not recorded which). These receptors were taken from a woman aged 45-65 years who had recovered from COVID-19.

This clone was counted only a few times. The chain is built from TRBV5-1 and TRBJ2-7; 10 bases map to TRBD2. Per germline, CDR1 SGHRS and CDR2 YFSETQ. This CDR3 has 14 amino acids. The V gene end was trimmed by 4 bases and the J gene end by 6 bases; junction bases not matched to a gene: 7. The CDR3 DNA reads TGCGCCAGCAGCCCCGGACTAGCGGAGGGCGAGCAGTACTTC. It specifies CASSPGLAEGEQYF. The whole variable domain, remainder taken from reference TRBV5-1 and TRBJ2-7, is KAGVTQTPRYLIKTRGQQVTLSCSPISGHRSVSWYQQTPGQGLQFLFEYFSETQRNKGNFPGRFSGRQFSNSRSEMNVSTLELGDSALYLCASSPGLAEGEQYFGPGTRLTVT.

The chain couples TRBV2 to TRBJ1-3, with TRBD1 identical over 7 bases. V was clipped by 6 bases and J by 0 bases; unmatched bases: 5. The CDR3 is 15 residues long. Germline values: CDR1 SNHLY, CDR2 FYNNEI. The CDR3 reads CASRRTGDSGNTIYF. CDR3 nucleotides: TGTGCCAGCAGGAGGACAGGAGACTCTGGAAACACCATATATTTT.

Comment on this clone: At one boundary the junction diverges from the germline segment, which might be a read error. This chain connects TRBV30 to TRBJ1-4, with D unresolved. The CDR3 length is 12 residues. Germline assignment: CDR1 GTSNPN and CDR2 SVGIG (reference sequence). For the CDR3, the DNA is TGTGCCTGGAGTTGGACTAAGGAAAAACTGTTTTTT. As protein: CAWSWTKEKLFF.

This chain uses TRBV28 with TRBJ1-5; 11 bases are shared with TRBD1. The ends lost 4 bases at V and 5 bases at J; junction bases unmatched: 10. Germline loops: CDR1 MDHEN, CDR2 SYDVKM. The CDR3 runs to 17 residues. This CDR3 is CASSYTRDRGKYQPQHF. The CDR3 DNA reads TGTGCCAGCAGTTATACCCGGGACAGGGGGAAATATCAGCCCCAGCATTTT.

In its sample, this clone was seen many times. This chain links TRBV7-9 with TRBJ2-3; 11 nucleotides match TRBD2. Germline V gives CDR1 SEHNR, CDR2 FQNEAQ (reference sequence). The trim removed 8 bases at V and 7 bases at J, leaving 17 bases unmatched. The CDR3 is 17 amino acids. This CDR3 is CASGGTSGSSSGNTQYF. The CDR3 nucleotides read TGTGCCAGCGGGGGTACTAGCGGGAGCTCATCGGGGAATACGCAGTATTTT.

The chain's CDR3 is CASSQTTFYEQYF. The DNA of the CDR3 is TGTGCCAGCAGCCAAACGACATTCTACGAGCAGTACTTC. The V and J genes are TRBV3-1 (or the pseudogene TRBV3-2) and TRBJ2-7; D remains unclear. The CDR3 extends over 13 amino acids. V lost 2 bases and J 3 bases, leaving 8 bases between the germline ends. Looked up from germline, CDR1 is LGHDT and CDR2 is YNNKEL (reference sequence).

The J gene is TRBJ2-3, the V gene TRBV6-1; possibly TRBD2 for D (5 bases). The V gene lost 3 bases and the J gene lost 2 bases, with 12 bases spanning the gap. Germline loops: CDR1 MNHNS, CDR2 SASEGT. CDR3 length: 15 residues. CDR3 residues: CASSDPKRTTDTQYF. For the CDR3, the DNA is TGTGCCAGCAGTGATCCGAAGCGGACCACAGATACGCAGTATTTT.

The chain uses TRBV6-1 and TRBJ2-7, with 10 bases matching TRBD2. Germline V gene sequence: CDR1 MNHNS, CDR2 SASEGT. This CDR3 spans 15 amino acids. Unmatched junction bases numbered 3, after V lost 2 bases and J lost 2 bases. CDR3 region: CASSEFSGGPYEQYF. In nucleotides, the CDR3 is TGTGCCAGCAGTGAATTTAGCGGGGGGCCCTACGAGCAGTACTTC.

This clone has a single count. J is TRBJ2-3 and V is TRBV6-5; perhaps TRBD1 as D (6 bases). Germline loops: CDR1 MNHEY, CDR2 SVGAGI. Trimming shortened V by 6 bases and J by 3 bases, and 19 bases separated the two germline ends. CDR3 length equals 16 residues. The CDR3 region has the DNA TGTGCCAGCAGGTACGACTGGCAGGGGATGACAGATACGCAGTATTTT. Protein: CASRYDWQGMTDTQYF.

This chain joins TRBV6-5 and TRBJ2-1, with 9 nucleotides matching TRBD2. CDR3 size: 13 residues. Germline CDR1 reads MNHEY; CDR2 reads SVGAGI. The trim removed 3 bases at V and 10 bases at J, leaving 4 bases unmatched. CDR3 nucleotide sequence: TGTGCCAGCAGTTATGGGACTAGCCAGGAGCAGTTCTTC. It encodes CASSYGTSQEQFF.

This rearrangement joins TRBV19 to TRBJ1-2; D gene unclear. The CDR3 runs to 17 residues. From germline, CDR1 is LNHDA and CDR2 SQIVND (reference sequence). V lost 10 bases to trimming and J lost 2 bases, with 26 bases between them. CDR3 bases: TGTGCCACGGGTTTTCTCCCCACCGCCGGAGGGAACTATGGCTACACCTTC. It encodes CATGFLPTAGGNYGYTF.

The V call is TRBV6-5, the J call TRBJ2-4; 9 nucleotides align to TRBD2. The CDR3 is 12 amino acids. Trimming took 6 bases from V and 16 from J; bases not matched to a gene: 10. CDR1 and CDR2 (germline): MNHEY, SVGAGI. CDR3 bases: TGTGCCAGCAGCGTTCCTAGCGGGATACATTACTTC. Encoded protein: CASSVPSGIHYF.

The gene calls are TRBV11-1 and TRBJ2-1, with 9 bases fitting TRBD2. V lost 2 bases to trimming and J lost 9 bases; unmatched junction nucleotides: 8. Germline values: CDR1 SGHAT, CDR2 FQDESV (reference sequence). The CDR3 runs to 15 residues. The CDR3 DNA sequence: TGTGCCAGCAGCTTACGGGCGGGGGGGACTGGTGAGCAGTTCTTC. The encoded protein is CASSLRAGGTGEQFF.

The gene calls are TRBV18 and TRBJ2-1, with TRBD2 identical over 10 bases. CDR3 length: 18 residues. Looked up from germline, CDR1 is KGHSH and CDR2 is LQKENI. Unmatched junction bases numbered 17, after V lost 3 bases and J lost 9 bases. CDR3 DNA: TGTGCCAGCTCACCCCCTACTAGCGGGGAGGCGGGACGAATTGAGCAGTTCTTC. Translated: CASSPPTSGEAGRIEQFF.

This clone was seen more than once but under ten times. The chain uses TRBV29-1 and TRBJ2-1, with D possibly TRBD1 on 6 matching bases. V lost 7 bases and J lost 4, with 20 bases in between. The CDR3 sequence is 15 residues long. Germline V gene data show CDR1 as SQVTM and CDR2 as ANQGSEA. CDR3 protein: CSGRRDTGFYNEQFF. CDR3 DNA: TGCAGCGGTCGTCGGGACACAGGCTTTTACAATGAGCAGTTCTTC.

V usage is TRBV5-4 and J usage is TRBJ2-2; a weak D match, TRBD1 (5 bases). There are 14 residues in the CDR3. CDR1 is SGHNT and CDR2 is YYREEE in the germline V gene (reference sequence). With 9 bases removed from V and 1 base from J, the gap between germline ends came to 13 bases. The DNA for the CDR3 is TGTGCCACCTCAACCCAGGGGAACACCGGGGAGCTGTTTTTT. Its translation is CATSTQGNTGELFF.

The chain is built from TRBV4-2 and TRBJ2-7, with 7 nucleotides matching TRBD2. CDR3 size: 14 residues. CDR1 LGHNA and CDR2 YNFKEQ come from the germline V gene. V shed 4 bases and J 2 bases; nucleotides not matched to a gene: 5. The CDR3: CASSLERGAYEQYF. The CDR3 DNA is TGTGCCAGCAGCCTTGAGCGGGGCGCCTACGAGCAGTACTTC.

V is TRBV6-5 and J is TRBJ2-1; D perhaps matches TRBD1 (6 bases). The CDR3 runs 16 residues. Per germline, CDR1 MNHEY and CDR2 SVGAGI. Trimming pared 2 bases from V and 5 bases from J, leaving 16 bases between. The CDR3 sequence is CASSYNLLSGDNEQFF. CDR3 DNA sequence: TGTGCCAGCAGTTACAACTTACTATCAGGGGACAATGAGCAGTTCTTC.

As concerns this clone: One end of the junction is discordant with germline, which a read error may explain. The chain has TRBV10-3 and TRBJ2-2; D remains unclear. This CDR3 spans 17 amino acids. Germline V gives CDR1 ENHRY, CDR2 SYGVKD. Here the CDR3 reads CAISESAQLVNAGELFF. In nucleotides, the CDR3 is TGTGCCATCAGTGAGTCGGCACAATTGGTGAACGCCGGGGAGCTGTTTTTT.

The V and J genes are TRBV10-2 and TRBJ1-5; D possibly corresponds to TRBD1 (5 bases). This CDR3 comprises 13 residues. Per germline, CDR1 WSHSY and CDR2 SAAADI. The V end was cut by 9 bases, the J end by 7 bases, with 16 bases between. CDR3 bases: TGCGCCAGTAGCGGCCAGGGCGGACAGCCCCAGCATTTT. The encoded protein is CASSGQGGQPQHF.

The genes are TRBV18 and TRBJ2-3; weak D call: TRBD2 (6 bases). The germline CDR1 and CDR2 sequences are KGHSH and LQKENI. This CDR3 comprises 16 residues. V lost 1 base and J 4 bases, leaving 15 bases between the germline ends. CDR3 DNA sequence: TGTGCCAGCTCACCACTTCCGGGGGACCGCGCAGATACGCAGTATTTT. This gives the protein CASSPLPGDRADTQYF.

This clone was picked up one time. V usage is TRBV13 and J usage is TRBJ2-1; perhaps TRBD2 as D (6 bases). The germline V gene encodes CDR1 PRHDT and CDR2 FYEKMQ (reference sequence). Trimming shortened V by 5 bases and J by 5 bases, and 10 bases separated the two germline ends. The CDR3 spans 13 residues. CDR3 coding DNA: TGTGCCAGCAGCCCAGCGGGTAACAATGAGCAGTTCTTC. Its protein is CASSPAGNNEQFF.